Shown below are 8 T cell receptor beta chains from a single sample sequenced in a study of CD8+ T cells in alopecia areata. As the sequencing template, cDNA was produced by extracting RNA and reverse transcribing it. TCRdb's copy holds only in-frame clones and misses some; the assay was immunoSEQ multiplex PCR. Among about 210,000 clones listed, about 50% were seen once. Treatment reported: oral pan-JAK inhibitor, 5-10 mg twice daily. The sequencing here drew on CD4+ T cells sorted from blood, taken at week 4, from a patient treated with tofacitinib. The receptor source for this set is a human donor with alopecia areata.

The gene calls are TRBV27 and TRBJ2-2; 8 bases agree with TRBD1. V shed 5 bases and J 4 bases; nucleotides not matched to a gene: 6. The CDR3 has 15 amino acids. Germline V gives CDR1 MNHEY, CDR2 SMNVEV (reference sequence). The CDR3 DNA is TGTGCCAGCAGTCCGAAGACAGGGGTCACCGGGGAGCTGTTTTTT. Translating it yields CASSPKTGVTGELFF.

The gene calls are TRBV7-7 and TRBJ2-5, with 8 positions matching TRBD1. This CDR3 is 16 amino acids long. Germline loops: CDR1 SSHAT, CDR2 FNYEAQ (reference sequence). Trimming at V came to 5 bases and at J to 5 bases, leaving 13 bases not matched to a gene. For the CDR3, the DNA is TGTGCCAGCAGCCCCTGGACAGGGCAGGGGACGGAGACCCAGTACTTC. It encodes CASSPWTGQGTETQYF.

This chain uses TRBV6-1 with TRBJ2-5, with D possibly TRBD2 on 5 matching bases. In germline, CDR1 is MNHNS, CDR2 SASEGT. This CDR3 contains 14 residues. The V gene lost 7 bases and the J gene lost 0 bases, with 12 bases spanning the gap. The CDR3 DNA follows: TGTGCCAGCACCGAATGGGAGAACCAAGAGACCCAGTACTTC. Its protein is CASTEWENQETQYF.

This clone was observed once. Other DNA sequences in this sample translate to the same CDR3. The CDR3 is CAWSVGDNQPQHF. The CDR3 region has the DNA TGTGCCTGGAGTGTAGGGGATAATCAGCCCCAGCATTTT. V gene TRBV30 combines with J gene TRBJ1-5; maybe TRBD1 (5 bases). Germline V CDR1 and CDR2: GTSNPN, SVGIG (reference sequence). The CDR3 is 13 residues long. V lost 0 bases to trimming and J lost 4 bases, with 7 bases between them. Full variable domain (outside the CDR3, taken from reference TRBV30 and TRBJ1-5): SQTIHQWPATLVQPVGSPLSLECTVEGTSNPNLYWYRQAAGRGLQLLFYSVGIGQISSEVPQNLSASRPQDRQFILSSKKLLLSDSGFYLCAWSVGDNQPQHFGDGTRLSIL.

This clone was observed once. CDR3 region: CAWKAGHQFNYGYTF. CDR3 DNA: TGTGCCTGGAAGGCCGGACATCAATTTAACTATGGCTACACCTTC. V gene TRBV30 combines with J gene TRBJ1-2; TRBD1 is a possible D gene (5 bases). The CDR3 runs 15 residues. V lost 4 bases, J lost 1 base, and 16 bases lay in between. Germline lookup yields CDR1 GTSNPN and CDR2 SVGIG (reference sequence). Based on the CDR3 plus reference TRBV30 and TRBJ1-2, the full variable domain is SQTIHQWPATLVQPVGSPLSLECTVEGTSNPNLYWYRQAAGRGLQLLFYSVGIGQISSEVPQNLSASRPQDRQFILSSKKLLLSDSGFYLCAWKAGHQFNYGYTFGSGTRLTVV.

The V gene is TRBV30, the J gene TRBJ2-3; D possibly corresponds to TRBD1 (6 bases). Trimming stripped 4 bases from V and 5 bases from J, with 10 bases between. Germline CDR1 GTSNPN, CDR2 SVGIG (reference sequence). This CDR3 is built from 12 residues. CDR3 nucleotides: TGTGCCTGGAACGTAGGGGGAGATACGCAGTATTTT. This encodes CAWNVGGDTQYF.

The chain is built from TRBV4-1 and TRBJ1-2, with D uncertain. V was pared by 1 base and J by 5 bases, with 5 bases between. The CDR3 runs to 12 residues. CDR1 and CDR2 from the germline V gene are MGHRA and YSYEKL. The CDR3 protein is CASSQVGYGYTF. The CDR3 nucleotides read TGCGCCAGCAGCCAAGTTGGATATGGCTACACCTTC.

This chain joins TRBV18 and TRBJ2-7; D is perhaps TRBD1 (6 bases). V gave up 4 bases and J gave up 2 bases, with 9 bases separating them. The CDR3 consists of 13 residues. The germline CDR1 and CDR2 sequences are KGHSH and LQKENI. The CDR3 reads CASSLGQTYEQYF. CDR3 in DNA: TGTGCCAGCTCACTCGGACAGACCTACGAGCAGTACTTC. The entire variable domain, with the rest obtained from reference TRBV18 and TRBJ2-7, is as follows: NAGVMQNPRHLVRRRGQEARLRCSPMKGHSHVYWYRQLPEEGLKFMVYLQKENIIDESGMPKERFSAEFPKEGPSILRIQQVVRGDSAAYFCASSLGQTYEQYFGPGTRLTVT.